These 21 T cell receptor beta chains originate from one sample sequenced in a study of Ad26.COV2.S vaccination and SARS-CoV-2 variants. Treatment here: around 19 received Ad26.COV2.S at low or high dose, single or two shots; about 5 received placebo; per-sample allocation not given. On day 63 after the first injection, vaccine and placebo recipients gave samples. TCRdb keeps only in-frame clones here, not all; method: immunoSEQ multiplex PCR. The sample contains about 440,000 clones, roughly 88% of which appear only once. Sequenced material: peripheral blood, taken in a trial of Ad26.COV2.S vaccine versus placebo. The receptors derive from a person between 18 and 65 years old who received the Ad26.COV2.S COVID-19 vaccine or a placebo.

In DNA, the CDR3 is TGCGCCAGCAGCGGACGGGACAGGGTTAATTCACCCCTCCACTTT. It translates to CASSGRDRVNSPLHF. This rearrangement joins TRBV5-1 to TRBJ1-6, with 9 bases lining up with TRBD1. V lost 4 bases to trimming and J lost 6 bases; unmatched junction nucleotides: 5. Germline assignment: CDR1 SGHRS and CDR2 YFSETQ. The CDR3 spans 15 residues.

J is TRBJ1-2 and V is TRBV2; D unresolved. Trimming took off 4 bases at V and 3 bases at J, with 6 bases between the two ends. The CDR3 consists of 12 residues. Germline values: CDR1 SNHLY, CDR2 FYNNEI. The CDR3 reads CASSAEDYGYTF. The CDR3 DNA follows: TGTGCCAGCAGTGCGGAGGACTATGGCTACACCTTC.

The chain carries TRBV6-5 and TRBJ2-7; 8 bases map to TRBD2. Germline CDR1 and CDR2: MNHEY and SVGAGI. The V segment lost 6 bases and the J segment 4 bases; nucleotides outside the gene matches: 8. The CDR3 has 14 amino acids. The CDR3: CASSSSGLRYEQYF. In DNA, the CDR3 is TGTGCCAGCAGCTCTAGCGGGCTCCGATACGAGCAGTACTTC.

This chain joins TRBV28 and TRBJ1-5, with a weak D call TRBD1 (6 bases). Trimming removed 6 bases from V and 2 bases from J, with 20 bases in between. This CDR3 region has 17 residues. CDR1 and CDR2 (germline): MDHEN, SYDVKM. In DNA form, the CDR3 reads TGTGCCAGCAGGACCTTCGCTAGGACAGTTGGCAATCAGCCCCAGCATTTT. It specifies CASRTFARTVGNQPQHF.

The genes are TRBV6-2 or TRBV6-3 and TRBJ1-1; a possible D gene is TRBD1 (6 bases). Germline CDR1 is MNHEY and CDR2 is SVGEGT. This CDR3 has 13 residues. V dropped 0 bases and J dropped 6 bases, with 8 bases sitting between them. The DNA for the CDR3 is TGTGCCAGCAGTTACTCCCGGGGGCCTGAAGCTTTCTTT. It encodes CASSYSRGPEAFF.

The gene calls are TRBV6-6 and TRBJ2-2, with a possible D match to TRBD1 (5 bases). Between the trimmed V and J ends, which lost 2 bases and 0 bases, there was a span of 7 bases. Germline loops: CDR1 MNHNY, CDR2 SVGAGI (reference sequence). The CDR3 extends over 15 amino acids. The CDR3 nucleotides read TGTGCCAGCAGTTACCTGGGGCCGAACACCGGGGAGCTGTTTTTT. Protein sequence: CASSYLGPNTGELFF.

The gene calls are TRBV7-2 and TRBJ2-3; 9 nucleotides match TRBD2. The CDR3 is 15 residues long. Germline V gene data show CDR1 as SGHTA and CDR2 as FQGNSA. The V gene end was trimmed by 3 bases and the J gene end by 3 bases; junction bases not matched to a gene: 4. The CDR3 loop is CASSFGLAGTDTQYF. The CDR3 region has the DNA TGTGCCAGCAGCTTCGGGCTAGCGGGGACAGATACGCAGTATTTT.

This chain links TRBV7-6 with TRBJ2-7, with D possibly called TRBD1 or TRBD2 (6 bases each). The germline gives CDR1 SGHVS, CDR2 FNYEAQ. This CDR3 is built from 17 residues. Trimming took off 5 bases at V and 2 bases at J, with 22 bases between the two ends. CDR3 region: CASSPSVQGGFAYEQYF. The CDR3 bases are TGTGCCAGCAGCCCTAGCGTACAGGGAGGTTTCGCCTACGAGCAGTACTTC.

This clone appeared a single time. The chain joins TRBV7-3 to TRBJ2-5, with 7 bases matching TRBD1. The CDR3 length is 12 residues. The ends lost 5 bases at V and 4 bases at J; junction bases unmatched: 1. From germline, CDR1 is SGHTA and CDR2 FQGTGA. CDR3 sequence (DNA): TGTGCCAGCAGCAACAGGGGAGAGACCCAGTACTTC. Encoded protein: CASSNRGETQYF. The variable domain in full, with the rest retrieved from reference TRBV7-3 and TRBJ2-5, is GAGVSQTPSNKVTEKGKYVELRCDPISGHTALYWYRQSLGQGPEFLIYFQGTGAADDSGLPNDRFFAVRPEGSVSTLKIQRTERGDSAVYLCASSNRGETQYFGPGTRLLVL.

The chain couples TRBV29-1 to TRBJ2-3; TRBD2 agrees at 9 bases. Trimming at V came to 8 bases and at J to 1 base, leaving 10 bases not matched to a gene. The germline V gene has CDR1 SQVTM and CDR2 ANQGSEA. The CDR3 covers 15 residues. The CDR3 DNA reads TGCAGCATCACAAGAAGACTAGCGGGCACAGATACGCAGTATTTT. Translation: CSITRRLAGTDTQYF.

J is TRBJ2-3 and V is TRBV28; D gene ambiguous. Germline values: CDR1 MDHEN, CDR2 SYDVKM. The CDR3 runs to 18 residues. The germline V and J ends were trimmed by 3 bases and 6 bases, with 25 bases remaining between them. CDR3 coding DNA: TGTGCCAGCAGTTTCAACCGGGTCTGGATTCGCAGTTTGGATACGCAGTATTTT. Translated, it gives CASSFNRVWIRSLDTQYF.

The chain couples TRBV10-3 to TRBJ2-7, with 11 nucleotides matching TRBD1. CDR1 is ENHRY and CDR2 is SYGVKD in the germline V gene. The junction had 5 bases not matched to a gene; V was cut back by 3 bases and J by 13 bases. The CDR3 is 12 residues long. Here the CDR3 reads CAISDPGQGVYF. The CDR3 nucleotides read TGTGCCATCAGTGACCCGGGACAGGGGGTTTACTTC.

The chain combines TRBV15 with TRBJ2-7; 7 bases match TRBD1. The CDR3 runs to 13 residues. Germline CDR1 is LNHNV and CDR2 is YYDKDF (reference sequence). J was trimmed by 3 bases and V by 8 bases; bases with no gene match: 7. CDR3 region: CATEDRNNYEQYF. The CDR3, as DNA: TGTGCCACCGAGGACAGGAACAACTACGAGCAGTACTTC.

The V gene is TRBV3-1 (or the pseudogene TRBV3-2), the J gene TRBJ2-7; 7 positions match TRBD2. Trimming cost V 4 bases and J 3 bases; bases outside gene matches: 6. This CDR3 has 14 residues. In germline, CDR1 is LGHDT, CDR2 YNNKEL (reference sequence). This CDR3 reads CASSPGVAGYEQYF. In DNA, the CDR3 is TGTGCCAGCAGCCCCGGGGTAGCGGGCTACGAGCAGTACTTC.

The genes are TRBV7-9 and TRBJ2-2, with D hard to call. The CDR3 loop spans 15 amino acids. The germline V gene has CDR1 SEHNR and CDR2 FQNEAQ (reference sequence). Trimming removed 0 bases from V and 1 base from J, with 6 bases in between. The CDR3 sequence: CASSLASKNTGELFF. CDR3 DNA sequence: TGTGCCAGCAGCTTAGCGTCCAAGAACACCGGGGAGCTGTTTTTT.

The chain uses TRBV30 and TRBJ1-1; no clear D. CDR1 and CDR2 from the germline V gene are GTSNPN and SVGIG (reference sequence). V lost 3 bases to trimming and J lost 3 bases, with 5 bases between them. The CDR3 is made up of 11 amino acids. CDR3 amino acids: CAWSRYTEAFF. The CDR3 nucleotides read TGTGCCTGGAGCCGTTACACTGAAGCTTTCTTT.

The chain combines TRBV6-5 with TRBJ2-1; 8 bases map to TRBD2. The J segment lost 2 bases and the V segment lost 4 bases, leaving 4 bases of the junction unmatched. CDR3 length: 15 residues. CDR1 and CDR2 from the germline V gene are MNHEY and SVGAGI. CDR3 in amino acids: CASSSGTSPYNEQFF. As DNA, the CDR3 is TGTGCCAGCAGTTCCGGGACTAGTCCCTACAATGAGCAGTTCTTC.

The rearrangement links TRBV5-1 to TRBJ2-4, with 12 bases aligning to TRBD1. Germline V gene lookup returns CDR1 SGHRS and CDR2 YFSETQ. This CDR3 spans 20 amino acids. Germline trimming cut 2 bases from V and 4 bases from J; bases unmatched to any gene: 16. CDR3 bases: TGCGCCAGCAGCTTAAGGATCGGTAGGCCGGGACAGGGGGCGAAAAACATTCAGTACTTC. Translation gives CASSLRIGRPGQGAKNIQYF.

This chain links TRBV9 with TRBJ1-5; TRBD1 matches 7 bases. In germline, CDR1 is SGDLS, CDR2 YYNGEE. The CDR3 consists of 15 residues. The J segment lost 1 base and the V segment lost 3 bases, leaving 4 bases of the junction unmatched. The CDR3 loop is CASSAGGSSNQPQHF. The DNA for the CDR3 is TGTGCCAGCAGCGCAGGGGGTTCAAGCAATCAGCCCCAGCATTTT.

The chain has TRBV11-2 and TRBJ2-7; D is perhaps TRBD2 (5 bases). In germline, CDR1 is SGHAT, CDR2 FQNNGV. The V end was cut by 8 bases, the J end by 3 bases, with 14 bases between. This CDR3 region has 13 residues. The CDR3 DNA reads TGTGCCAGCCGGGCGGGCTGGAACTACGAGCAGTACTTC. Amino acids: CASRAGWNYEQYF. Full variable domain (remainder filled in from reference TRBV11-2 and TRBJ2-7): EAGVAQSPRYKIIEKRQSVAFWCNPISGHATLYWYQQILGQGPKLLIQFQNNGVVDDSQLPKDRFSAERLKGVDSTLKIQPAKLEDSAVYLCASRAGWNYEQYFGPGTRLTVT.

The CDR3, as DNA: TGTGCCAGCAGCTTAGCTGGGGACACAGATACGCAGTATTTT. Its protein is CASSLAGDTDTQYF. This chain links TRBV7-9 with TRBJ2-3; D remains ambiguous. The V and J ends lost 0 bases and 2 bases respectively, with 6 bases between them. Looked up from germline, CDR1 is SEHNR and CDR2 is FQNEAQ (reference sequence). The CDR3 loop spans 14 amino acids. Full variable domain (remainder filled in from reference TRBV7-9 and TRBJ2-3): DTGVSQNPRHKITKRGQNVTFRCDPISEHNRLYWYRQTLGQGPEFLTYFQNEAQLEKSRLLSDRFSAERPKGSFSTLEIQRTEQGDSAMYLCASSLAGDTDTQYFGPGTRLTVL.